This TCR beta chain was recovered during a study of regulatory T cells in long-lasting Graves disease (dated by TCRdb to the early 2020s). Background for the entire study: In the newly diagnosed Graves' disease group, patients had been taking antithyroid drugs for less than 3 months. Patients with persistent Graves' disease were compared with patients with newly diagnosed Graves' disease using TCR sequencing and RNA sequencing of peripheral blood. The study was registered as a clinical trial and conducted in China. A total of about 33 samples underwent TCR sequencing, from around 13 patients with persistent Graves' disease and approximately 20 patients with newly diagnosed Graves' disease. What the authors observed across the whole study: Only the TCR beta chain was sequenced and analyzed. As a limitation, the authors acknowledged that the small sample size may reduce accuracy. Persistent Graves' disease patients showed lower TCR Shannon entropy and fewer highly expanded clones than newly diagnosed patients, suggesting clonal expansion. Patients with persistent disease shared more public clonotypes (fewer than 3,000) than newly diagnosed patients did (966). Only peripheral blood was studied, because thyroid tissue, the primary lesion, was inaccessible. Preferential use of TRBV28, TRBJ1-2 and TRBJ2-5 was observed in persistent disease, whereas TRBV20-1 and TRBJ2-1 were favored in newly diagnosed disease.

Library creation used multiplex PCR. The listed sequencing device is Illumina HiSeq 4000. CDR3 regions were amplified by Arm-PCR with iRepertoire HTBI primers to construct TCR beta libraries. Gel purification was performed on PCR products prior to sequencing. Per the source publication's procedure: Gene usage analysis of CDR3 amino acid clonotypes relied on the approximately 60 TRBV and 13 to 15 TRBJ segments identified across samples. COPE and FqMerger were used to merge the filtered high-quality paired reads into contigs. BLAST was used to align contigs to IMGT TRBV, TRBD and TRBJ reference genes, with CDR3 defined following IMGT. Any clonotype with a frequency above 0.1% was classified as a highly expanded clone. Shannon entropy was used to measure repertoire diversity, and the Gini coefficient was used to measure V-J evenness. Public clonotypes were defined as clonotypes shared by more than one individual. TCRdb itself trimmed the public reads at Q25 with fastp, ran MiXCR and retained productive beta chains. Rows are combined by CDR3 protein, so each entry shows the most common genes and DNA. It is TCRdb's table, rather than the study itself, that gives the V and J calls and clone size. The table for this sample lists about 430,000 distinct CDR3 sequences; 14% to 15% of them were counted only once. The ten largest clones add up to about 7.6% of the sample.

This clonotype was counted between two and nine times. The target of this receptor is not known. Base quality data are lacking; no much larger clone is found one base away. This sample's time point label indicates: newly diagnosed GD, antithyroid drugs for less than 3 months. For both TCR sequencing and RNA sequencing, RNA was extracted from PBMCs in TRIzol. The diagnosis of Graves' disease followed American Thyroid Association guidelines. Patients were recruited from an endocrinology department in Xi'an, China. From each patient, about 8.9 milliliters of peripheral blood was collected into an EDTA anticoagulant tube. Ficoll Paque Plus density gradient separation was used to isolate PBMCs, and no additional T cell sorting was done. An Agilent 2100 Bioanalyzer and agarose gel were used to check RNA quality, and a NanoDrop 2000 was used to measure RNA concentration. V loses 3 bases at its end and J loses 0 bases; junction bases beyond the gene matches: 6. CDR1 KGHSH and CDR2 LQKENI are derived from the germline V gene. The CDR3 spans 17 residues, from the cysteine through the phenylalanine. CDR3 DNA is the only sequence kept; it has 51 bases, read in frame from the first base.

This sample also appeared in a second study, on T cells in Graves' hyperthyroidism and ophthalmopathy. That second report states: Stable Graves' hyperthyroidism was defined as the absence of progression to ophthalmopathy over 18 months of follow-up. Hyperthyroidism patients were aged 18 to 65 years and newly diagnosed, with disease duration of less than 2 months. The study excluded patients with uncontrolled infections, other autoimmune diseases, pregnancy or lactation. Diagnoses were based on clinical symptoms, serum thyroxine and TRAb, thyroid ultrasound and orbital computed tomography. The first round of RT-PCR for the TCR CDR3 was performed with the HTBI primer set and the Qiagen OneStep RT-PCR kit. Blood samples also contained most of the expanded thyroid clonotypes (frequency above 0.001), which suggests that blood repertoires may reflect thyroid immune responses. Ophthalmopathy was separated from stable hyperthyroidism by a 13 V-J signature model, with over 85% sensitivity and 81% to 82% specificity obtained in cross-validation and 80%/75% obtained in testing. During validation, the model predicted progression to ophthalmopathy a median of roughly six months ahead of onset, with almost 71% sensitivity and 72.22% specificity. TCR V-J signatures able to tell the groups apart were searched for in a discovery cohort of approximately 95 patients, of whom around 42 had Graves' ophthalmopathy and 55 to 65 had stable Graves' hyperthyroidism. Whether ophthalmopathy could be predicted prospectively was tested in an independent validation cohort made up of some 20 hyperthyroidism patients plus 17 patients who later progressed to ophthalmopathy. The 85 to 100 discovery patients were randomly split 7:3 into training and test sets. In about 6 Graves' hyperthyroidism patients, the study also compared T-cell repertoires from thyroid tissue with T-cell repertoires from blood. Once sampling was done, hyperthyroidism patients were given methimazole at a starting dose of 30 mg daily, whereas ophthalmopathy patients were given high-dose intravenous methylprednisolone. The libraries were constructed in a second round of multiplex PCR and then size-selected and purified. Paired-end sequencing of the libraries was performed with 100 bp reads on an Illumina HiSeq2000. SOAPnuke was used to process the raw data, with reads discarded if the reads contained adapters or uncalled bases, had a mean Phred below 15, or lacked an exact constant-primer or identifier match. High-quality paired reads were merged with COPE v1.2.5, and unique nucleotide sequences were defined as clonotypes. MiTCR v1.1 was used to align clonotypes to the IMGT TRBV, TRBD and TRBJ reference segments. The analysis included only V-J combinations with a frequency above 0.0001, which together covered 99% to 99.2% of the repertoires. The TCS score was defined as the ratio of F50 (clonal expansion) to E x V (chaos), calculated using BLOSUM62-based TCRdist between CDR3 peptides within each V-J. Welch's t-statistics and random forest reduced 450 to 600 V-J features to 10 to 15, which were used in a naive Bayes classifier (R e1071). No statistical method was used to fix the sample size in advance, and group allocation was not hidden from the investigators. According to the paper, TCR Vbeta CDR3 sequencing was carried out on some 130 peripheral blood samples, which came from 40 to 45 ophthalmopathy, fewer than 80 hyperthyroidism and approximately 17 progressor patients.

The specimen was peripheral blood mononuclear cells (PBMCs), collected at new diagnosis, from a patient treated with antithyroid drugs. The sequence came from a woman in her thirties or forties with Graves disease. Donor details come from another sample of the same person, matched by shared clones. The rearrangement joined TRBV18 to TRBJ2-2; the junction holds 8 bases that match TRBD1. In nucleotide form, the sequence is TGTGCCAGCTCACCCAGGGGGCGAGGGGCGAACACCGGGGAGCTGTTTTTT. This is translated as CASSPRGRGANTGELFF.